Listed below are T cell receptor beta chains from one sample, sequenced in a study of Graves' ophthalmopathy and Graves' hyperthyroidism. TCRdb ran MiXCR on the multiplex PCR reads and lists one entry per CDR3 protein. The sample lists over 650,000 distinct CDR3 sequences, about two fifths seen once, with 3% to 3.5% in the top ten. The material sequenced was peripheral blood. The receptors stem from an adult man with Graves' ophthalmopathy. Each CDR3 is given with its conserved first and last residue. A D gene is named only where the DNA matches it firmly. Not every row has a clone size; where given, it reads once, few, many or a size class.

TRBJ2-7 NA TRBV25-1 many CASSGLTGDTASYEQYF TGTGCCAGCAGTGGCCTTACTGGGGACACGGCCTCCTACGAGCAGTACTTC
TRBJ1-2 NA TRBV29-1 NA CSLRLNRENYGYTF TGCAGCTTGCGGTTGAACAGGGAAAACTATGGCTACACCTTC
TRBJ2-5 NA TRBV4-1 many CASSHLYQETQYF TGCGCCAGCAGCCATCTGTACCAAGAGACCCAGTACTTC
TRBJ2-7 TRBD1 TRBV5-1 few CASSWRQGVYEQYF TGCGCCAGCAGCTGGAGACAGGGTGTTTACGAGCAGTACTTC
TRBJ2-7 NA TRBV7-9 many CASSSLGYEQYF TGTGCCAGCAGCTCGCTCGGCTACGAGCAGTACTTC
TRBJ2-1 TRBD1 TRBV10-3 NA CAISEQGAAFF TGTGCCATCAGTGAGCAGGGGGCGGCGTTCTTC
TRBJ1-1 NA TRBV25-1 NA CASLSGGTEAFF TGTGCCAGCTTAAGTGGGGGCACTGAAGCTTTCTTT
TRBJ1-1 TRBD1 TRBV29-1 NA CSARDSGEAFF TGCAGCGCTCGGGACAGCGGTGAAGCTTTCTTT
TRBJ2-5 NA TRBV5-5 NA CASSLWGGLQETQYF TGTGCCAGCAGCTTGTGGGGGGGCCTCCAAGAGACCCAGTACTTC
TRBJ2-7 NA TRBV2 NA CASSQGVSGGEQYF TGTGCCAGCAGCCAAGGGGTCTCCGGGGGCGAGCAGTACTTC
TRBJ1-5 NA TRBV11-2 many CASSLGGLYSNQPQHF TGTGCCAGCAGCTTAGGAGGGCTATATAGCAATCAGCCCCAGCATTTT
TRBJ2-7 TRBD2 TRBV10-3 NA CAISYLLAGGDYEQYF TGTGCCATCAGTTATCTTCTAGCGGGGGGGGACTACGAGCAGTACTTC
TRBJ1-5 NA TRBV10-3 NA CASRHAGEHQPQHF TGTGCCAGCAGGCACGCAGGGGAGCATCAGCCCCAGCATTTT
TRBJ1-1 NA TRBV9 NA CASSASGAEAFF TGTGCCAGCAGCGCCTCCGGGGCTGAAGCTTTCTTT
TRBJ2-1 NA TRBV5-1 NA CASSLGGAYNEQFF TGCGCCAGCAGCTTGGGGGGGGCCTACAATGAGCAGTTCTTC
TRBJ1-5 TRBD1 TRBV7-2 many CASSERDRLSNQPQHF TGTGCCAGCAGCGAACGGGACAGACTTAGCAATCAGCCCCAGCATTTT
TRBJ1-2 NA TRBV6-1 many CASTGSTRYGYTF TGTGCCAGCACGGGGTCCACACGCTATGGCTACACCTTC
TRBJ1-1 NA TRBV5-1 NA CASSLAIMNTEAFF TGCGCCAGCAGCTTAGCGATCATGAACACTGAAGCTTTCTTT
TRBJ1-1 NA TRBV7-2 many CASSLHRATEAFF TGTGCCAGCAGCTTACACAGGGCCACTGAAGCTTTCTTT
TRBJ1-1 TRBD1 TRBV29-1 NA CSVLGQGVEAFF TGCAGCGTGCTGGGACAGGGAGTTGAAGCTTTCTTT
TRBJ1-2 NA TRBV2 many CASIATNYGYTF TGTGCCAGCATAGCCACTAACTATGGCTACACCTTC
TRBJ1-1 NA TRBV11-3 many CASSFRPPPPNTEAFF TGTGCCAGCAGCTTCCGACCCCCCCCACCGAACACTGAAGCTTTCTTT